The 10 T cell receptor beta chains below all came from one sample that was sequenced in a study of T cell responses to AZD1222 COVID-19 vaccine (dated by TCRdb to about 2021). The library relied on the immunoSEQ multiplex PCR assay. TCRdb retrieved this table from immuneACCESS and kept in-frame rearrangements only. Not all clones are present; in checked studies, unresolved V genes account for under half, and no reason is known for the remainder. A total of about 45,000 clones appear in this sample, about four fifths of them only once. The ten largest account for roughly a fifth of the sample. The sample's time point, from its label and the paper: about 28 days (+/-7) after the second vaccine dose. Read against the paper, the sample's treatment or condition label means: meningococcal conjugate vaccine given as trial control. This specimen was peripheral blood, taken 28 days after the second dose of the MenACWY control vaccine. The receptors here all came from an adult who received the MenACWY meningococcal vaccine as a control.

J is TRBJ1-1 and V is TRBV19, with D unresolved. The CDR3 sequence is 13 residues long. Trimming took off 3 bases at V and 1 base at J, with 6 bases between the two ends. The germline gives CDR1 LNHDA, CDR2 SQIVND (reference sequence). CDR3 nucleotides: TGTGCCAGTAGTATTTGGCAGAACACTGAAGCTTTCTTT. Amino acid sequence: CASSIWQNTEAFF.

The rearrangement uses TRBV5-4 and TRBJ1-6; D gene ambiguous. Trimming cost V 4 bases and J 8 bases, with 13 bases left between them. The germline gives CDR1 SGHNT, CDR2 YYREEE (reference sequence). This CDR3 contains 14 residues. CDR3 nucleotide sequence: TGTGCCAGCAGCCCGCCGGGCGTGGATTCACCCCTCCACTTT. Its protein is CASSPPGVDSPLHF.

The chain combines TRBV5-5 with TRBJ1-1; 7 nucleotides line up with TRBD1. The CDR3 totals 15 residues. V gave up 4 bases and J gave up 5 bases; unmatched junction bases: 11. CDR1 is SGHKS, CDR2 YYEKEE, per germline (reference sequence). CDR3 sequence: CASSPGGNRETEAFF. The CDR3 DNA is TGTGCCAGCAGCCCAGGGGGAAACAGGGAGACTGAAGCTTTCTTT. Based on the CDR3 plus reference TRBV5-5 and TRBJ1-1, the full variable domain is DAGVTQSPTHLIKTRGQQVTLRCSPISGHKSVSWYQQVLGQGPQFIFQYYEKEERGRGNFPDRFSARQFPNYSSELNVNALLLGDSALYLCASSPGGNRETEAFFGQGTRLTVV.

The V call is TRBV7-8, the J call TRBJ1-3; 7 bases match TRBD1. Germline CDR1 SGHVS, CDR2 FQNEAQ. This CDR3 region has 15 residues. V dropped 1 base and J dropped 5; count of bases not matched to a gene: 5. The CDR3 loop reads CASSLGAGGRNTIYF. The CDR3 DNA follows: TGTGCCAGCAGCTTAGGGGCAGGGGGTAGAAACACCATATATTTT.

This chain joins TRBV21-1 and TRBJ2-3; the tabulated D call, TRBD2, remains unverified against the DNA. TRBV21-1 is reported as a pseudogene. CDR3 size: 16 residues. CDR3 protein: CASSTTLAEITDTQYF. In DNA, the CDR3 is TGTGCCAGCAGCACCACCCTAGCGGAGATCACAGATACGCAGTATTTT.

A single count supports this clone. The rearrangement joins TRBV23-1 to TRBJ1-5; D gene uncertain. TRBV23-1 is noted as an ORF with a role that remains uncertain. Trimming pared 3 bases from V and 0 bases from J, leaving 6 bases between. There are 14 residues in the CDR3. The CDR3 DNA is TGCGCCAGCAGTCAGAACGATAGCAATCAGCCCCAGCATTTT. The encoded protein is CASSQNDSNQPQHF.

The J gene is TRBJ2-1, the V gene TRBV19; 9 bases are shared with TRBD1. The ends lost 5 bases at V and 5 bases at J; junction bases unmatched: 10. This CDR3 region has 16 residues. The V gene's germline CDR1 is LNHDA and CDR2 SQIVND (reference sequence). The CDR3 loop is CASSSRDRVLHNEQFF. In DNA form, the CDR3 reads TGTGCCAGTAGTTCCCGGGACAGGGTCTTACACAATGAGCAGTTCTTC.

This clone has only a few counts. V gene TRBV30 combines with J gene TRBJ1-1; D uncertain. Germline-derived CDR1 and CDR2 are GTSNPN and SVGIG (reference sequence). V was pared by 2 bases and J by 4 bases, with 11 bases between. The CDR3 contains 13 residues. The CDR3 DNA sequence: TGTGCCTGGAGTTCGGGCTCCACCACTGAAGCTTTCTTT. It is translated as CAWSSGSTTEAFF.

The V and J genes are TRBV11-3 and TRBJ2-1; weak D call: TRBD2 (6 bases). The CDR3 spans 15 residues. Germline CDR1 reads SGHNT; CDR2 reads YENEEA. V gave up 5 bases and J gave up 4 bases, with 15 bases separating them. In nucleotides, the CDR3 is TGTGCCAGCAGCCCAATGGGGGGTTCGTACAATGAGCAGTTCTTC. It is translated as CASSPMGGSYNEQFF.

In this sample, this clone turned up once. CDR3 coding DNA: TGTGCCAGTAGAAAACAGGCGAACTCTGGGGCCAACGTCCTGACTTTC. This sequence encodes CASRKQANSGANVLTF. The chain employs TRBV19 and TRBJ2-6; D is possibly TRBD1 (5 bases). The germline V and J ends were trimmed by 6 bases and 0 bases, with 12 bases remaining between them. The CDR3 consists of 16 residues. CDR1 is LNHDA and CDR2 is SQIVND in the germline V gene (reference sequence).